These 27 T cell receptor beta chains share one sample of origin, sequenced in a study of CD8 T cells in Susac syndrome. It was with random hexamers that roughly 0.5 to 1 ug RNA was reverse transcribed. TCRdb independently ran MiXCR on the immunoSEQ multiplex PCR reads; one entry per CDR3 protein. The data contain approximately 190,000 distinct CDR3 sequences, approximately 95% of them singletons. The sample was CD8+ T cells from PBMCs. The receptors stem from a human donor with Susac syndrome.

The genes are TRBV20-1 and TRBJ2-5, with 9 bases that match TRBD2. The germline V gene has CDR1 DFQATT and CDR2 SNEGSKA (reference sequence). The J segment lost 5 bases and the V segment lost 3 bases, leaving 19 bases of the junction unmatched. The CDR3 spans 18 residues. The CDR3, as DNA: TGCAGTGCTAGTATTTGGCGGGGGGGCGTCTTGCCTGGCGAGACCCAGTACTTC. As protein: CSASIWRGGVLPGETQYF.

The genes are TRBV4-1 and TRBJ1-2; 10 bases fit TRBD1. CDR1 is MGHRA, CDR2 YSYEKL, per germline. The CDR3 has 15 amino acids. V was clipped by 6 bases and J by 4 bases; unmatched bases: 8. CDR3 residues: CASRFGQGEFYGYTF. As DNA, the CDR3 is TGCGCCAGCAGGTTCGGACAGGGGGAATTCTATGGCTACACCTTC.

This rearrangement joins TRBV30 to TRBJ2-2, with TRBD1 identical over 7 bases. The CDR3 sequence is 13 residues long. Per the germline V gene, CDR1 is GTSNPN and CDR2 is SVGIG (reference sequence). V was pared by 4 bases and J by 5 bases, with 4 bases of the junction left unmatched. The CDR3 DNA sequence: TGTGCCTGGACGGAGACAGGGACCGGGGAGCTGTTTTTT. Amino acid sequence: CAWTETGTGELFF.

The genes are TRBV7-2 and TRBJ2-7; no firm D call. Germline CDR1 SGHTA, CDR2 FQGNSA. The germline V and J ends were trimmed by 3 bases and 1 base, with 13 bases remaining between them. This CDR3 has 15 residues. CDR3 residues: CASSFEWSPSYEQYF. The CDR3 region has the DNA TGTGCCAGCAGCTTCGAATGGTCTCCTTCCTACGAGCAGTACTTC. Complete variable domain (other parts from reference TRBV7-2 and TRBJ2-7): GAGVSQSPSNKVTEKGKDVELRCDPISGHTALYWYRQSLGQGLEFLIYFQGNSAPDKSGLPSDRFSAERTGGSVSTLTIQRTQQEDSAVYLCASSFEWSPSYEQYFGPGTRLTVT.

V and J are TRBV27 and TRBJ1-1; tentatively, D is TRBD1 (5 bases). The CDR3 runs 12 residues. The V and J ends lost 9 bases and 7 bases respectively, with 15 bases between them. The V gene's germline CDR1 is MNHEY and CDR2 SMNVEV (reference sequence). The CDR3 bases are TGTGCCAGTATGACAGCCCGGAGTGAAGCTTTCTTT. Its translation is CASMTARSEAFF.

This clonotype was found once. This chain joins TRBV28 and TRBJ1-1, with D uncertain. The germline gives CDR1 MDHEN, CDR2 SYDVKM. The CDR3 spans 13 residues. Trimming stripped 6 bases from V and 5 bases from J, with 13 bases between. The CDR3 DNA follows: TGTGCCAGCAGATTCGGGAGGCGGACTGAAGCTTTCTTT. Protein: CASRFGRRTEAFF.

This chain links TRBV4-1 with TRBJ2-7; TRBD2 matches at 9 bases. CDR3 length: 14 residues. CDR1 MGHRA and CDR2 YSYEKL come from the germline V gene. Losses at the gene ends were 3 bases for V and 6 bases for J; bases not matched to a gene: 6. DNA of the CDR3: TGCGCCAGCAGCCAGGAGGGACTAGCCAGCGAGCAGTACTTC. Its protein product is CASSQEGLASEQYF.

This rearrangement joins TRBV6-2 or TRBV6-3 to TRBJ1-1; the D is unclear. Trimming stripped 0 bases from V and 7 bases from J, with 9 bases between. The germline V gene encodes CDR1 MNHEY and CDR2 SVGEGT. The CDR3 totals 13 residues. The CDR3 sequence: CASSYSGRNEAFF. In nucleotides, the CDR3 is TGTGCCAGCAGTTACTCAGGGCGGAATGAAGCTTTCTTT.

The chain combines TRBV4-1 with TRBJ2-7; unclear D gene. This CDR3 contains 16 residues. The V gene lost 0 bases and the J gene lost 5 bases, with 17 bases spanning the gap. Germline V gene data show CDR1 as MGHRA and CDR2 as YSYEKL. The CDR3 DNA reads TGCGCCAGCAGCCAAGATGTTTTACCCCCCGACCACGAGCAGTACTTC. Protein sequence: CASSQDVLPPDHEQYF.

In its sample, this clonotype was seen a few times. CDR3 nucleotides: TGTGCCAGCAGCCGGGGGCCCTCCTACGAGCAGTACTTC. Translated: CASSRGPSYEQYF. V is TRBV9 and J is TRBJ2-7; either TRBD1 or TRBD2 may supply D (6 bases each). The CDR3 length is 13 residues. The germline V gene encodes CDR1 SGDLS and CDR2 YYNGEE. The V gene lost 4 bases and the J gene lost 0 bases, with 8 bases spanning the gap.

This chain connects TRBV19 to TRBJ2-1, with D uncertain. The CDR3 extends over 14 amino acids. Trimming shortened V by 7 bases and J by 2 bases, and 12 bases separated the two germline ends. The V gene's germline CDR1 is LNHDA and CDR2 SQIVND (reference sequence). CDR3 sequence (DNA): TGTGCCAGTACCCGACGGGCTACCTACAATGAGCAGTTCTTC. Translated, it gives CASTRRATYNEQFF.

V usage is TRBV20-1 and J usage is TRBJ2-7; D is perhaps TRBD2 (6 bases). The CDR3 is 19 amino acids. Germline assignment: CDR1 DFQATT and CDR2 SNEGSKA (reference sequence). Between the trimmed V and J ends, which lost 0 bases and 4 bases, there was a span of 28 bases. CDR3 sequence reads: CSARELISTGVQHPYEQYF. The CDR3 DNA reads TGCAGTGCTAGAGAATTAATAAGTACGGGAGTCCAACACCCTTACGAGCAGTACTTC.

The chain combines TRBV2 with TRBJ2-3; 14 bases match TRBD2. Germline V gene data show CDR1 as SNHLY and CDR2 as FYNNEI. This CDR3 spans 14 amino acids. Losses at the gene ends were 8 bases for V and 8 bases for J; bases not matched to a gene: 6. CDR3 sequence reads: CASRLAGGPGTQYF. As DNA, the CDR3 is TGTGCCAGCCGACTAGCGGGAGGGCCTGGTACGCAGTATTTT.

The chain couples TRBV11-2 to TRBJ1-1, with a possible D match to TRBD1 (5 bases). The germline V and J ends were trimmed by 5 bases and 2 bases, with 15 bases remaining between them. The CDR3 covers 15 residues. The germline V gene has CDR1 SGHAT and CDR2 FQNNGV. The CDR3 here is CASSPDPGGNTEAFF. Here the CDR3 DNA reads TGTGCCAGCAGCCCCGACCCTGGGGGAAACACTGAAGCTTTCTTT.

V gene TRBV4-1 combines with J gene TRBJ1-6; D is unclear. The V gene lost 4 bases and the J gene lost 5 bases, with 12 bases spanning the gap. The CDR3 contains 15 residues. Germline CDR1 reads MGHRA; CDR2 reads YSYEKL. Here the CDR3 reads CASSRSRQDNSPLHF. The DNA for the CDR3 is TGCGCCAGCAGCCGGTCCAGGCAGGATAATTCACCCCTCCACTTT.

CDR3 nucleotide sequence: TGTGCCAGCAGTCCCAACCGTGAGCAGTTCTTC. This codes for CASSPNREQFF. The rearrangement links TRBV12-3 or TRBV12-4 to TRBJ2-1; no definite D call. The CDR3 is 11 amino acids. V was pared by 5 bases and J by 9 bases, with 8 bases between.

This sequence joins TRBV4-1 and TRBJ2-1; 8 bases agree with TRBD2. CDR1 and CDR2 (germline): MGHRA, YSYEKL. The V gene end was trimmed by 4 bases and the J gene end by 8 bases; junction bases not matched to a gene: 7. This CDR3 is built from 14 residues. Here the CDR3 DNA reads TGCGCCAGCAGCCCCAGCGGGAGTCCCCATGAGCAGTTCTTC. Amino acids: CASSPSGSPHEQFF.

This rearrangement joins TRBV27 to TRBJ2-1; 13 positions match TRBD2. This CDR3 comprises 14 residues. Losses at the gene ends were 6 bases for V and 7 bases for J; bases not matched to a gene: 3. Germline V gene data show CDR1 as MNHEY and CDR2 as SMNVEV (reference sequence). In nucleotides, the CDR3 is TGTGCCAGCAGCGGACTAGCGGGGGCAAATGAGCAGTTCTTC. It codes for CASSGLAGANEQFF.

In nucleotides, the CDR3 is TGTGCCAGCAGCTTGGGGAGCCCACCGGGGGAGACCCAGTACTTC. It specifies CASSLGSPPGETQYF. The chain couples TRBV11-2 to TRBJ2-5; D may be TRBD2 (5 bases). Germline loops: CDR1 SGHAT, CDR2 FQNNGV. This CDR3 has 15 residues. Trimming removed 3 bases from V and 5 bases from J, with 16 bases in between.

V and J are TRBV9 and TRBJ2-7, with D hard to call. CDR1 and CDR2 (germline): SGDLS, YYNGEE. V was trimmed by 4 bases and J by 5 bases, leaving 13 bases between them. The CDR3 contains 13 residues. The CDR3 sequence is CASSSSLSDEQYF. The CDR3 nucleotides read TGTGCCAGCAGCTCCTCCCTTAGTGACGAGCAGTACTTC.

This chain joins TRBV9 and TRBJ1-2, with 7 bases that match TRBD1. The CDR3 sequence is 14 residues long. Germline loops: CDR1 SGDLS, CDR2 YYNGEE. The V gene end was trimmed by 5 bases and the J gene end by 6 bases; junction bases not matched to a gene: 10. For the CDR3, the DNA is TGTGCCAGCAGTGACAACAGGGGTGTCAATGGCTACACCTTC. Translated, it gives CASSDNRGVNGYTF. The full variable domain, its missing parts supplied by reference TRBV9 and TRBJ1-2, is DSGVTQTPKHLITATGQRVTLRCSPRSGDLSVYWYQQSLDQGLQFLIQYYNGEERAKGNILERFSAQQFPDLHSELNLSSLELGDSALYFCASSDNRGVNGYTFGSGTRLTVV.

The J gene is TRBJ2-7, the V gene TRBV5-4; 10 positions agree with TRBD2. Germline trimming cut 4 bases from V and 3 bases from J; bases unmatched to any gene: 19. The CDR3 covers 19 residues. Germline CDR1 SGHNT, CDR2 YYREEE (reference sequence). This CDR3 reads CASSLQRASGSSPIYEQYF. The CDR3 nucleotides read TGTGCCAGCAGCCTTCAGAGGGCTAGCGGGAGTTCCCCAATCTACGAGCAGTACTTC.

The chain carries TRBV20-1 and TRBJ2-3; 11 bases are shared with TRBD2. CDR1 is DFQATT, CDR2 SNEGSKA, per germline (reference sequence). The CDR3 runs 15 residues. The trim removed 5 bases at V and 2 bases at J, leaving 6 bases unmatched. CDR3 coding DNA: TGCAGTGCTCCGAAACTAGCGGGAGCCACAGATACGCAGTATTTT. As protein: CSAPKLAGATDTQYF.

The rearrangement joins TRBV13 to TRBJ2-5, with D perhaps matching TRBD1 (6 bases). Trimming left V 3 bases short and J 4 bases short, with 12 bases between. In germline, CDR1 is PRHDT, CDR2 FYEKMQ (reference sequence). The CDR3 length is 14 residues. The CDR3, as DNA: TGTGCCAGCAGCTTGGACAGAGTCTCAGAGACCCAGTACTTC. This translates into CASSLDRVSETQYF.

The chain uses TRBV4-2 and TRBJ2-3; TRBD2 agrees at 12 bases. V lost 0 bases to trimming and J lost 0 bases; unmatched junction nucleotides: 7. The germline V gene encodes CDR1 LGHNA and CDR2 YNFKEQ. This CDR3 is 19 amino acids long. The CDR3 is CASSQDPASGGASTDTQYF. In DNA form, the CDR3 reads TGTGCCAGCAGCCAAGATCCTGCTAGCGGGGGGGCTAGCACAGATACGCAGTATTTT.

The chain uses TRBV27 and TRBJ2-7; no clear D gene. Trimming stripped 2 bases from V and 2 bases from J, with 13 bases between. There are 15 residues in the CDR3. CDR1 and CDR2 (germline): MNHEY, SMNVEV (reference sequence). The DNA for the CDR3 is TGTGCCAGCAGTTTACTCTACTCTCTAGCCTACGAGCAGTACTTC. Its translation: CASSLLYSLAYEQYF.

CDR3 loop: CASSETGSDYIQYF. Here the CDR3 DNA reads TGTGCCAGCAGTGAGACAGGATCGGACTACATTCAGTACTTC. The chain carries TRBV6-4 and TRBJ2-4; possibly TRBD1 for D (6 bases). CDR3 length equals 14 residues. V was shortened by 3 bases and J by 8 bases, with 14 bases between the two germline ends. Germline V CDR1 and CDR2: MRHNA, SNTAGT.